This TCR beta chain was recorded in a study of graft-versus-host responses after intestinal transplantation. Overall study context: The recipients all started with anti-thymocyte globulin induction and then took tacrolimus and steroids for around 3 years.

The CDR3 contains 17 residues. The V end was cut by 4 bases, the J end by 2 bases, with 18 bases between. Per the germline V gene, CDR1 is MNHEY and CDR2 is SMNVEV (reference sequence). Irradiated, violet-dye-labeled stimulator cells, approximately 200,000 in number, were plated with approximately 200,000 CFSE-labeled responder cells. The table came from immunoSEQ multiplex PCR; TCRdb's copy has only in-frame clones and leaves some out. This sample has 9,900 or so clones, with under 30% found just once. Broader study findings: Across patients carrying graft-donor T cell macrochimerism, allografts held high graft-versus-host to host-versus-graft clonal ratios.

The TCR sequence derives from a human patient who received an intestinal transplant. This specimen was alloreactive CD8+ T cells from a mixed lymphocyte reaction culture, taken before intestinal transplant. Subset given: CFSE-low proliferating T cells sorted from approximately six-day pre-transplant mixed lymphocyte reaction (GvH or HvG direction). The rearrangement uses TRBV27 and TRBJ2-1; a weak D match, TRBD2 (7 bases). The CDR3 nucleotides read TGTGCCAGCAGTTACCCGGGGGGCAGTGGGACCTACAATGAGCAGTTCTTC. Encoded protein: CASSYPGGSGTYNEQFF.